Presented here are 18 T cell receptor beta chains from one specimen sequenced in a study of T cells after posttransplantation cyclophosphamide. Only in-frame clones appear in the TCRdb table, and some are missing; sequencing was by immunoSEQ multiplex PCR. This repertoire holds about 40,000 clones, and none appear only once. Material: PBMCs. The receptor source for this set is a woman between 50 and 59 years old in good health and a related stem cell transplant donor.

This clone was observed many times. This chain links TRBV7-2 with TRBJ2-5; tentatively, D is TRBD2 (6 bases). The ends were cut back, 4 bases at V and 3 bases at J, with 15 bases in the middle. This CDR3 has 15 amino acids. CDR1 and CDR2 (germline): SGHTA, FQGNSA. The CDR3 loop reads CASSSRLVWEETQYF. CDR3 bases: TGTGCCAGCAGCTCCAGACTAGTATGGGAAGAGACCCAGTACTTC.

This clone was picked up many times. J is TRBJ2-2 and V is TRBV7-8; 8 nucleotides match TRBD1. CDR1 and CDR2 (germline): SGHVS, FQNEAQ. The ends lost 5 bases at V and 7 bases at J; junction bases unmatched: 9. The CDR3 loop spans 15 amino acids. Here the CDR3 DNA reads TGTGCCAGCAGCCCAGACAGGGGAACGGTCGGGGAGCTGTTTTTT. Translation: CASSPDRGTVGELFF.

The sample holds many counts of this clone. V gene TRBV12-5 combines with J gene TRBJ1-3; D ambiguous. This CDR3 spans 15 amino acids. The germline gives CDR1 LGHNT, CDR2 FRNRAP. The V and J ends lost 0 bases and 0 bases respectively, with 6 bases between them. The CDR3 region has the DNA TGTGCTAGTGGTTTGGTAGGAGGCTCTGGAAACACCATATATTTT. Translated: CASGLVGGSGNTIYF.

This clone was seen repeatedly, ten times or more. The gene calls are TRBV30 and TRBJ1-6; 7 bases line up with TRBD1. From germline, CDR1 is GTSNPN and CDR2 SVGIG (reference sequence). CDR3 length: 13 amino acids. V was pared by 0 bases and J by 7 bases, with 0 bases of the junction left unmatched. The CDR3 loop is CAWSVTGNSPLHF. The CDR3 DNA reads as TGTGCCTGGAGTGTGACAGGGAATTCACCCCTCCACTTT.

Ten or more counts support this clone. The chain has TRBV18 and TRBJ2-7; TRBD1 matches at 9 bases. Losses at the gene ends were 6 bases for V and 5 bases for J; bases not matched to a gene: 5. CDR1 is KGHSH, CDR2 LQKENI, per germline. The CDR3 has 13 residues. The CDR3 DNA is TGTGCCAGCTCCCCCGGGACAGGGAACGAGCAGTACTTC. Residues: CASSPGTGNEQYF.

This clone has ten or more counts. The chain recombines TRBV5-1 with TRBJ2-7; 11 positions agree with TRBD2. The germline CDR1 and CDR2 sequences are SGHRS and YFSETQ. Trimming took 2 bases from V and 3 from J; bases not matched to a gene: 4. CDR3 length: 15 amino acids. This CDR3 reads CASSFGLAGNYEQYF. In DNA, the CDR3 is TGCGCCAGCAGCTTTGGACTAGCGGGCAACTACGAGCAGTACTTC.

At least ten counts were recorded for this clone. The genes are TRBV4-1 and TRBJ2-7; D not certain. V lost 4 bases and J lost 2, with 21 bases in between. The length of the CDR3 is 17 residues. In germline, CDR1 is MGHRA, CDR2 YSYEKL. The CDR3 reads CASSPEPPGAFAYEQYF. CDR3 nucleotides: TGCGCCAGCAGCCCTGAACCCCCAGGTGCTTTCGCCTACGAGCAGTACTTC.

This clone was found many times. This sequence joins TRBV18 and TRBJ2-7; 8 nucleotides align to TRBD1. The germline V gene has CDR1 KGHSH and CDR2 LQKENI. The CDR3 sequence is 15 residues long. Unmatched junction bases numbered 5, after V lost 3 bases and J lost 1 base. The CDR3 nucleotides read TGTGCCAGCTCACCGCGGACAGGGAATTCCTACGAGCAGTACTTC. Residues: CASSPRTGNSYEQYF. Combining the CDR3 with reference TRBV18 and TRBJ2-7 gives the whole variable domain NAGVMQNPRHLVRRRGQEARLRCSPMKGHSHVYWYRQLPEEGLKFMVYLQKENIIDESGMPKERFSAEFPKEGPSILRIQQVVRGDSAAYFCASSPRTGNSYEQYFGPGTRLTVT.

This clone was found many times. The chain combines TRBV28 with TRBJ2-7; D may be TRBD2 (6 bases). CDR3 length equals 13 residues. V was pared by 11 bases and J by 3 bases, with 17 bases between. In germline, CDR1 is MDHEN, CDR2 SYDVKM. In DNA, the CDR3 is TGTGCCGGCGGGGCGAGGCAGAACTACGAGCAGTACTTC. This codes for CAGGARQNYEQYF.

A few counts support this clone. J is TRBJ1-5 and V is TRBV27; D might be TRBD1 (5 bases). Trimming cost V 5 bases and J 3 bases, with 14 bases left between them. The CDR3 extends over 15 amino acids. Germline V gives CDR1 MNHEY, CDR2 SMNVEV (reference sequence). The CDR3 reads CASSKTGGLNQPQHF. Here the CDR3 DNA reads TGTGCCAGCAGTAAGACCGGGGGACTCAATCAGCCCCAGCATTTT.

The sample holds many counts of this clone. V usage is TRBV7-9 and J usage is TRBJ2-1, with TRBD1 matching over 11 bases. The ends lost 1 base at V and 8 bases at J; junction bases unmatched: 4. The CDR3 length is 15 residues. Germline lookup yields CDR1 SEHNR and CDR2 FQNEAQ (reference sequence). The CDR3 sequence: CASSLEDRGRDEQFF. CDR3 sequence (DNA): TGTGCCAGCAGCTTAGAGGACAGGGGGCGGGATGAGCAGTTCTTC.

This clone was counted at least ten times. CDR3 DNA: TGTGCCAGCAGCTTAGGGGCTAGCGGGGGGGGTGAGCAGTTCTTC. The encoded protein is CASSLGASGGGEQFF. The rearrangement links TRBV7-6 to TRBJ2-1; TRBD2 agrees at 12 bases. This CDR3 spans 15 amino acids. Looked up from germline, CDR1 is SGHVS and CDR2 is FNYEAQ. The J segment lost 9 bases and the V segment lost 1 base, leaving 4 bases of the junction unmatched.

This clone was counted ten times or more. The chain recombines TRBV19 with TRBJ2-7, with D possibly being TRBD1 (6 bases). The CDR3 is 14 amino acids. V dropped 5 bases and J dropped 6 bases, with 17 bases sitting between them. Germline V gene sequence: CDR1 LNHDA, CDR2 SQIVND (reference sequence). The CDR3 DNA is TGTGCCAGTAGTGTACCGGGACAACGGGCCGAGCAGTACTTC. Protein product: CASSVPGQRAEQYF.

This clone was observed many times. This chain links TRBV6-6 with TRBJ1-4, with a weak D call TRBD1 (6 bases). Trimming shortened V by 7 bases and J by 0 bases, and 15 bases separated the two germline ends. The germline V gene has CDR1 MNHNY and CDR2 SVGAGI (reference sequence). This CDR3 has 16 residues. The CDR3 DNA follows: TGTGCCAGCATTTCCCGAAGGGGGACAACTAATGAAAAACTGTTTTTT. Translated: CASISRRGTTNEKLFF.

The table lists this clone with many counts. The chain combines TRBV5-1 with TRBJ2-5; 12 nucleotides agree with TRBD2. V dropped 3 bases and J dropped 5; count of bases not matched to a gene: 2. Germline CDR1 reads SGHRS; CDR2 reads YFSETQ. The CDR3 runs 14 residues. Here the CDR3 reads CASSSGLAGETQYF. The CDR3 DNA is TGCGCCAGCAGCTCCGGACTAGCGGGGGAGACCCAGTACTTC.

In this sample, this clone turned up many times. The same CDR3 is also encoded by other DNA sequences in this sample. This sequence joins TRBV27 and TRBJ2-7; D possibly corresponds to TRBD2 (5 bases). This CDR3 has 14 residues. The V gene lost 4 bases and the J gene lost 0 bases, with 10 bases spanning the gap. Germline CDR1 is MNHEY and CDR2 is SMNVEV (reference sequence). The CDR3 region is CASSSPTSSYEQYF. For the CDR3, the DNA is TGTGCCAGCAGTTCCCCCACTAGCTCCTACGAGCAGTACTTC.

Ten or more counts support this clone. The V gene is TRBV5-4, the J gene TRBJ2-1, with 8 bases identical to TRBD1. V dropped 4 bases and J dropped 0; count of bases not matched to a gene: 9. The CDR3 has 17 residues. The germline V gene has CDR1 SGHNT and CDR2 YYREEE (reference sequence). Here the CDR3 reads CASSRSGTGGSYNEQFF. DNA for the CDR3: TGTGCCAGCAGCAGATCCGGGACAGGAGGCTCCTACAATGAGCAGTTCTTC. Drawing the rest from reference TRBV5-4 and TRBJ2-1, the complete variable domain is ETGVTQSPTHLIKTRGQQVTLRCSSQSGHNTVSWYQQALGQGPQFIFQYYREEENGRGNFPPRFSGLQFPNYSSELNVNALELDDSALYLCASSRSGTGGSYNEQFFGPGTRLTVL.

The sample holds many counts of this clone. The gene calls are TRBV2 and TRBJ1-1; D unclear. CDR3 length: 13 amino acids. V lost 4 bases and J 0 bases, leaving 6 bases between the germline ends. The germline V gene has CDR1 SNHLY and CDR2 FYNNEI. This chain's CDR3 is CASSVELNTEAFF. The CDR3, as DNA: TGTGCCAGCAGTGTGGAGTTGAACACTGAAGCTTTCTTT.